These 24 T cell receptor beta chains were all obtained from the same sample, sequenced in a study of T cells in Graves' hyperthyroidism and ophthalmopathy. The CDR3 regions of TCR beta were amplified from RNA transcripts. The HTBI primer set drove a first-round RT-PCR of the TCR CDR3. TCRdb used MiXCR to reprocess the multiplex PCR reads, holding one entry per CDR3 protein. The sample has about 160,000 distinct CDR3 sequences; about 9.4% are singletons. The sample comprised blood. The receptors derive from a woman between 18 and 30 years old with Graves' hyperthyroidism that later progressed to Graves' ophthalmopathy.

This clonotype was found once. The CDR3 region has the DNA TGCAGCGCCGGGGCAGGGTTCGGGGGTGATGAAAAACTGTTTTTT. It is translated as CSAGAGFGGDEKLFF. The V gene is TRBV29-1, the J gene TRBJ1-4, with D perhaps matching TRBD1 (5 bases). V was trimmed by 7 bases and J by 6 bases, leaving 21 bases between them. The CDR3 totals 15 residues. Germline-derived CDR1 and CDR2 are SQVTM and ANQGSEA.

This clonotype occurred many times. The V and J genes are TRBV12-3 or TRBV12-4 and TRBJ1-2, with TRBD1 matching 8 bases. J lost 4 bases, V lost 5 bases, and 6 bases had no gene match. The CDR3 extends over 14 amino acids. In DNA form, the CDR3 reads TGTGCCAGCAGTACCCGGACAGGGCCCTATGGCTACACCTTC. As protein: CASSTRTGPYGYTF.

Many counts were recorded for this clonotype. The V call is TRBV30, the J call TRBJ2-3; TRBD1 matches at 7 bases. V lost 2 bases to trimming and J lost 2 bases; unmatched junction nucleotides: 7. The CDR3 runs 15 residues. CDR1 is GTSNPN and CDR2 is SVGIG in the germline V gene (reference sequence). CDR3 coding DNA: TGTGCCTGGAGTTTACCCGGGACAGTCACAGATACGCAGTATTTT. Translated: CAWSLPGTVTDTQYF.

About this clonotype itself: It may be a read error: a sequence one base away is much more abundant. This chain links TRBV7-2 with TRBJ2-7; D gene uncertain. CDR3 size: 13 residues. The V gene lost 5 bases and the J gene lost 5 bases, with 13 bases spanning the gap. Germline CDR1 and CDR2: SGHTA and FQGNSA. CDR3 coding DNA: TGTGCCAGCAGCCCCATGGGAATGGACGAGCAGTACTTC. Protein sequence: CASSPMGMDEQYF.

This sequence joins TRBV6-1 and TRBJ2-1; no clear D. The V end lost 6 bases, the J end lost 9 bases, and 21 bases lay between the germline ends. CDR3 length equals 15 residues. Germline V CDR1 and CDR2: MNHNS, SASEGT. The CDR3 bases are TGTGCCAGCAGAACGGACGGGCAACTCCGATCTGAGCAGTTCTTC. Translation gives CASRTDGQLRSEQFF.

Notes on this clonotype: This may come from a read error, since a much larger clone is one base off. J is TRBJ1-6 and V is TRBV10-3; D call uncertain. The germline CDR1 and CDR2 sequences are ENHRY and SYGVKD. This CDR3 has 15 residues. For the CDR3, the DNA is TGTGCCATCAGTAAGTCGACACCTCAGTATTCACCCCTCCACTTT. Amino acids: CAISKSTPQYSPLHF.

The table lists this clonotype with a few counts. The rearrangement links TRBV20-1 to TRBJ2-3; maybe TRBD1 (7 bases). The CDR3 has 14 residues. CDR1 DFQATT and CDR2 SNEGSKA come from the germline V gene (reference sequence). V gave up 1 base and J gave up 6 bases, with 14 bases separating them. CDR3 residues: CSARGEAGGDTQYF. The CDR3 coding sequence is TGCAGTGCTAGAGGGGAGGCAGGGGGGGATACGCAGTATTTT.

This clonotype was counted ten times or more. V and J are TRBV11-3 and TRBJ2-6; 8 bases align to TRBD1. Trimming removed 4 bases from V and 4 bases from J; junction bases left unmatched: 3. This CDR3 region has 15 residues. Germline CDR1 is SGHNT and CDR2 is YENEEA. This CDR3 is CASSSGQGGANVLTF. CDR3 DNA sequence: TGTGCCAGCAGCTCCGGACAGGGCGGGGCCAACGTCCTGACTTTC.

This clonotype has a count of ten or more. This chain joins TRBV15 and TRBJ1-1; D gene unclear. This CDR3 is 18 amino acids long. Per germline, CDR1 LNHNV and CDR2 YYDKDF (reference sequence). Trimming cost V 0 bases and J 1 base, with 18 bases left between them. The CDR3 loop reads CATSRESGSYLQNTEAFF. Written as DNA, the CDR3 is TGTGCCACCAGCAGAGAATCCGGCAGCTACCTCCAGAACACTGAAGCTTTCTTT. The whole variable domain, remainder taken from reference TRBV15 and TRBJ1-1, is DAMVIQNPRYQVTQFGKPVTLSCSQTLNHNVMYWYQQKSSQAPKLLFHYYDKDFNNEADTPDNFQSRRPNTSFCFLDIRSPGLGDTAMYLCATSRESGSYLQNTEAFFGQGTRLTVV.

This clonotype was seen repeatedly, ten times or more. This sequence joins TRBV7-8 and TRBJ1-5; perhaps TRBD1 as D (6 bases). Germline V gene data show CDR1 as SGHVS and CDR2 as FQNEAQ. CDR3 length equals 16 residues. V lost 5 bases to trimming and J lost 2 bases, with 16 bases between them. The CDR3 spells CASSRGGELGNQPQHF. The CDR3 DNA reads as TGTGCCAGCAGCCGAGGGGGGGAGTTAGGCAATCAGCCCCAGCATTTT.

This clonotype showed up many times. This chain connects TRBV28 to TRBJ1-1; 8 positions match TRBD1. The length of the CDR3 is 15 residues. The germline CDR1 and CDR2 sequences are MDHEN and SYDVKM. J lost 8 bases, V lost 6 bases, and 14 bases had no gene match. The CDR3 sequence is CASRQTGAGETEAFF. CDR3 bases: TGTGCCAGCAGACAGACAGGGGCGGGAGAAACGGAAGCTTTCTTT.

The rearrangement joins TRBV18 to TRBJ2-3; 9 nucleotides align to TRBD1. CDR1 KGHSH and CDR2 LQKENI come from the germline V gene. This CDR3 is 15 amino acids long. The V segment lost 3 bases and the J segment 2 bases; nucleotides outside the gene matches: 3. For the CDR3, the DNA is TGTGCCAGCTCACCCTGGGACAGGGACACAGATACGCAGTATTTT. Protein: CASSPWDRDTDTQYF.

There are many counts of this clonotype. The CDR3 protein is CAIRKRGDNTEAFF. CDR3 coding DNA: TGTGCCATCAGAAAAAGAGGAGACAACACTGAAGCTTTCTTT. The J gene is TRBJ1-1, the V gene TRBV10-3; D unclear. The CDR3 runs 14 residues. V dropped 6 bases and J dropped 2 bases, with 13 bases sitting between them. The germline gives CDR1 ENHRY, CDR2 SYGVKD.

This clonotype was counted at least ten times. The genes are TRBV5-8 and TRBJ2-6; D is uncertain. V lost 2 bases to trimming and J lost 0 bases, with 9 bases between them. Germline CDR1 is SGHTS and CDR2 is YDEGEE. The CDR3 extends over 16 amino acids. CDR3 nucleotide sequence: TGTGCCAGCAGCTTCGGTAGGAGCTCTGGGGCCAACGTCCTGACTTTC. Amino acids: CASSFGRSSGANVLTF.

This clonotype was seen ten or more times. This chain connects TRBV2 to TRBJ1-1, with D possibly TRBD1 on 6 matching bases. CDR1 SNHLY and CDR2 FYNNEI come from the germline V gene. V gave up 8 bases and J gave up 0 bases, with 10 bases separating them. The CDR3 is made up of 13 amino acids. The CDR3 nucleotides are TGTGCCAGCCGGGACAACTTGAACACTGAAGCTTTCTTT. Protein sequence: CASRDNLNTEAFF.

This clonotype was counted between two and nine times. This chain joins TRBV9 and TRBJ1-1, with D unclear. Looked up from germline, CDR1 is SGDLS and CDR2 is YYNGEE. V lost 0 bases and J lost 4, with 13 bases in between. The CDR3 is 15 residues long. CDR3 sequence: CASSVGRAGATEAFF. CDR3 coding DNA: TGTGCCAGCAGCGTAGGGAGGGCAGGTGCCACTGAAGCTTTCTTT.

In its sample, this clonotype was seen many times. J is TRBJ1-2 and V is TRBV6-1; D uncertain. Trimming removed 5 bases from V and 6 bases from J, with 13 bases in between. Germline CDR1 is MNHNS and CDR2 is SASEGT. The CDR3 runs 13 residues. CDR3 amino acids: CASSTWLSHGYTF. The CDR3 nucleotides are TGTGCCAGCAGTACGTGGCTCTCTCATGGCTACACCTTC.

Comment on this clonotype: It may be a read error: a sequence one base away is much more abundant. The chain employs TRBV20-1 and TRBJ2-7; 8 positions match TRBD2. This CDR3 spans 14 amino acids. V lost 7 bases to trimming and J lost 6 bases; unmatched junction nucleotides: 14. Germline V gene lookup returns CDR1 DFQATT and CDR2 SNEGSKA (reference sequence). CDR3 bases: TGCAGTGTTCGAACCGGGACTAGGAGATTCGAGCAGTACTTC. Translated, it gives CSVRTGTRRFEQYF.

The table lists this clonotype with many counts. The J gene is TRBJ1-5, the V gene TRBV30, with D unresolved. The CDR3 consists of 13 residues. Looked up from germline, CDR1 is GTSNPN and CDR2 is SVGIG (reference sequence). V was shortened by 6 bases and J by 5 bases, with 14 bases between the two germline ends. The CDR3 bases are TGTGCCTGCTCAGGTGGGCGGGATCAGCCCCAGCATTTT. Encoded protein: CACSGGRDQPQHF.

V is TRBV5-6 and J is TRBJ1-1; D is possibly TRBD1 (6 bases). The CDR3 covers 14 residues. Looked up from germline, CDR1 is SGHDT and CDR2 is YYEEEE. The V end was cut by 3 bases, the J end by 1 base, with 10 bases between. The CDR3 region has the DNA TGTGCCAGCAGCTGGGGGGCGTCGAACACTGAAGCTTTCTTT. Its translation is CASSWGASNTEAFF.

This clonotype was seen at least ten times. The chain couples TRBV3-1 to TRBJ1-2, with D perhaps TRBD1 (5 bases). Germline CDR1 is LGHDT and CDR2 is YNNKEL (reference sequence). This CDR3 has 16 amino acids. Trimming took 5 bases from V and 5 from J, leaving 21 bases between them. The CDR3 is CASSFWARRDYYGYTF. CDR3 sequence (DNA): TGTGCCAGCAGCTTTTGGGCCCGACGGGACTATTATGGCTACACCTTC.

This clonotype was found many times. The chain recombines TRBV6-1 with TRBJ1-5, with 8 bases fitting TRBD1. This CDR3 contains 15 residues. V shed 8 bases and J 2 bases; nucleotides not matched to a gene: 8. Germline CDR1 is MNHNS and CDR2 is SASEGT. The CDR3 protein is CASSGQGRRNQPQHF. The CDR3 DNA follows: TGTGCCAGCTCAGGACAGGGCAGACGCAATCAGCCCCAGCATTTT.

This clonotype was counted ten times or more. The rearrangement joins TRBV18 to TRBJ1-2; D not certain. This CDR3 is 12 amino acids long. Trimming stripped 6 bases from V and 4 bases from J, with 9 bases between. From germline, CDR1 is KGHSH and CDR2 LQKENI. The CDR3 bases are TGTGCCAGCTCCTCATCTCCCTATGGCTACACCTTC. It codes for CASSSSPYGYTF. The variable domain in full, completed from reference TRBV18 and TRBJ1-2, reads NAGVMQNPRHLVRRRGQEARLRCSPMKGHSHVYWYRQLPEEGLKFMVYLQKENIIDESGMPKERFSAEFPKEGPSILRIQQVVRGDSAAYFCASSSSPYGYTFGSGTRLTVV.

This clonotype was seen many times. The chain couples TRBV7-3 to TRBJ2-7, with 7 bases matching TRBD1. Germline CDR1 SGHTA, CDR2 FQGTGA. The CDR3 spans 15 residues. The V and J ends lost 5 bases and 2 bases, in that order; junction bases with no gene match: 9. CDR3 in DNA: TGTGCCAGCAGCCACAGGGGCCCGGGTCCCTACGAGCAGTACTTC. Protein product: CASSHRGPGPYEQYF. The full variable domain, its missing parts supplied by reference TRBV7-3 and TRBJ2-7, is GAGVSQTPSNKVTEKGKYVELRCDPISGHTALYWYRQSLGQGPEFLIYFQGTGAADDSGLPNDRFFAVRPEGSVSTLKIQRTERGDSAVYLCASSHRGPGPYEQYFGPGTRLTVT.